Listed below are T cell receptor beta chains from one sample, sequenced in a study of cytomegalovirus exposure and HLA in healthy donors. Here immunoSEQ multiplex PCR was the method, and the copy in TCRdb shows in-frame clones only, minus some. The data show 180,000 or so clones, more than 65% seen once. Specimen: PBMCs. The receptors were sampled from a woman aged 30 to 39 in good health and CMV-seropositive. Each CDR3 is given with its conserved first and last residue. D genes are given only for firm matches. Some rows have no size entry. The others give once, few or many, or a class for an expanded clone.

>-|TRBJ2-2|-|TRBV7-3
CASSRGATGELFF
TGTGCCAGCAGCCGGGGGGCCACCGGGGAGCTGTTTTTT
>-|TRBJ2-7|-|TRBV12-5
CASGVGPSGYEQYF
TGTGCTAGTGGCGTCGGTCCCTCGGGCTACGAGCAGTACTTC
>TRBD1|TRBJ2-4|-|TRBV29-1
CSTWTGGKDIQYF
TGCAGCACCTGGACAGGGGGCAAGGACATTCAGTACTTC
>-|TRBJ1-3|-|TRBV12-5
CASGLIRSAIYF
TGTGCTAGTGGTTTGATCCGATCGGCCATATATTTT
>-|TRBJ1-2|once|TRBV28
CASSLIQGLRYTF
TGTGCCAGCAGTTTGATACAGGGTCTGCGCTACACCTTC
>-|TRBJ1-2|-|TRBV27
CASSLQGRYGYTF
TGTGCCAGCAGTTTACAGGGTCGCTATGGCTACACCTTC
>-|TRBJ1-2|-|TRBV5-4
CASSITGGEYGYTF
TGTGCCAGCAGCATCACCGGGGGGGAGTATGGCTACACCTTC
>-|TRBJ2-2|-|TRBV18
CASSPGSGNTGELFF
TGTGCCAGCTCACCTGGTAGCGGGAACACCGGGGAGCTGTTTTTT
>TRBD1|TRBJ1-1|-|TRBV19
CASSWDRGIGEAFF
TGTGCCAGTAGTTGGGACAGGGGTATAGGTGAAGCTTTCTTT
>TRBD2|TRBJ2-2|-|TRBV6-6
CASSYGGENTGELFF
TGTGCCAGCAGTTACGGGGGGGAGAACACCGGGGAGCTGTTTTTT
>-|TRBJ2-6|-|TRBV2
CASSGTGSGANVLTF
TGTGCCAGCAGCGGAACAGGCTCTGGGGCCAACGTCCTGACTTTC
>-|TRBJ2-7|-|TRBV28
CASSSRRGNYEQYF
TGTGCCAGCAGTTCCCGGCGGGGAAACTACGAGCAGTACTTC
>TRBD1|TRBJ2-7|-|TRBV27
CASSFRDRGYEQYF
TGTGCCAGCAGTTTCCGGGACAGGGGCTACGAGCAGTACTTC
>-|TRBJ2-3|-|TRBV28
CASSLAELTDTQYF
TGTGCCAGCAGTTTAGCTGAACTCACAGATACGCAGTATTTT
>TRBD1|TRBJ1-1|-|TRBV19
CASSRPGGLDTEAFF
TGTGCCAGTAGTCGCCCAGGGGGCCTCGACACTGAAGCTTTCTTT
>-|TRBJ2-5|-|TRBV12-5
CASGLNPGGVFQETQYF
TGTGCTAGTGGTTTGAATCCGGGCGGGGTGTTCCAAGAGACCCAGTACTTC
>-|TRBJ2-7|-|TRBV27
CASSLYSGPGEQYF
TGTGCCAGCAGTTTATACAGCGGGCCAGGCGAGCAGTACTTC
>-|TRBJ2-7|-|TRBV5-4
CASSRRGGTYEQYF
TGTGCCAGCAGCCGCCGCGGAGGTACCTACGAGCAGTACTTC
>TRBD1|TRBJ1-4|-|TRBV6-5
CASSLTGIISEKLFF
TGTGCCAGCAGTTTGACAGGGATAATAAGTGAAAAACTGTTTTTT
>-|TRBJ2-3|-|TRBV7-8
CASTSWTRDTDTQYF
TGTGCCAGCACCTCTTGGACTCGTGACACAGATACGCAGTATTTT
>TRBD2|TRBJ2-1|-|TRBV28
CASSFGGRGYNEQFF
TGTGCCAGCAGTTTCGGCGGGAGAGGTTACAATGAGCAGTTCTTC
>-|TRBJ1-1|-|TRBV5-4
CASSGSAPEAFF
TGTGCCAGCAGCGGGAGTGCTCCTGAAGCTTTCTTT
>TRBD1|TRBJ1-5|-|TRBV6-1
CASSGITGTGYGSNQPQHF
TGTGCCAGCAGTGGTATAACTGGGACAGGGTATGGTAGCAATCAGCCCCAGCATTTT
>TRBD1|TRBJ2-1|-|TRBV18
CASSPGQGLYGAYNEQFF
TGTGCCAGCTCACCGGGACAGGGTTTATACGGTGCCTACAATGAGCAGTTCTTC
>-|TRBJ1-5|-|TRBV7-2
CASSLVRAGFNQPQHF
TGTGCCAGCAGCTTAGTTAGGGCAGGGTTCAATCAGCCCCAGCATTTT
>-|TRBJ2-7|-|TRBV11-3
CASSLGGSAYEQYF
TGTGCCAGCAGCTTAGGAGGGTCTGCATACGAGCAGTACTTC
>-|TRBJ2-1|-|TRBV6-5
CASSSGTSSYNEQFF
TGTGCCAGCAGTTCTGGTACTAGTTCCTACAATGAGCAGTTCTTC
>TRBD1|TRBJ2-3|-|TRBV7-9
CASSPTGGGRTDTQYF
TGTGCCAGCAGCCCGACAGGGGGCGGTCGCACAGATACGCAGTATTTT
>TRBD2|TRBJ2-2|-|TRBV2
CASRRTSGTNTGELFF
TGTGCCAGCAGAAGGACTAGCGGAACGAACACCGGGGAGCTGTTTTTT
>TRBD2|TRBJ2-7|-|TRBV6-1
CASRKTSGSSYEQYF
TGTGCCAGCAGGAAAACTAGCGGGAGCTCCTACGAGCAGTACTTC
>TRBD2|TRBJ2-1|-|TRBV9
CASSVAGGSNHNEQFF
TGTGCCAGCAGCGTAGCGGGCGGGAGCAACCACAATGAGCAGTTCTTC
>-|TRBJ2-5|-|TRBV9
CASSEGHGQETQYF
TGTGCCAGCAGCGAAGGACACGGACAAGAGACCCAGTACTTC
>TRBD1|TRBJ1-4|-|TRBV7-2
CASSFTGGGNEKLFF
TGTGCCAGCAGCTTCACAGGGGGCGGGAATGAAAAACTGTTTTTT
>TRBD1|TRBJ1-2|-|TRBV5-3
CARSLGQGPSGYGYTF
TGTGCCAGAAGCCTCGGACAGGGACCTTCTGGCTATGGCTACACCTTC
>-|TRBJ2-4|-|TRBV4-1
CASSQDWQGNIQYF
TGCGCCAGCAGCCAAGATTGGCAGGGAAACATTCAGTACTTC
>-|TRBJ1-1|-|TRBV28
CASSAAGGAGTEAFF
TGTGCCAGCAGTGCCGCGGGGGGCGCCGGCACTGAAGCTTTCTTT
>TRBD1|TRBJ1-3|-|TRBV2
CASSEGTGYSGNTIYF
TGTGCCAGCAGTGAAGGGACAGGCTACTCTGGAAACACCATATATTTT
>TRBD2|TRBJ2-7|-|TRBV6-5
CASSYGIAGGPYEQYF
TGTGCCAGCAGTTACGGGATAGCGGGAGGCCCCTACGAGCAGTACTTC
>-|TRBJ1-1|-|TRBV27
CASSLGGVRGMNTEAFF
TGTGCCAGCAGTTTAGGGGGCGTGAGAGGGATGAACACTGAAGCTTTCTTT
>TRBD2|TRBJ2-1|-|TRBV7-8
CASSVSGTGGGQFF
TGTGCCAGCAGCGTTAGCGGGACGGGAGGCGGTCAGTTCTTC
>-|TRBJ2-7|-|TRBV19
CASSIAAGSYEQYF
TGTGCCAGTAGTATAGCGGCGGGGTCTTACGAGCAGTACTTC
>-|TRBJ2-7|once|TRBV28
CASRTPGAGAHNEQYF
TGTGCCAGCAGGACACCGGGGGCGGGAGCCCACAACGAGCAGTACTTC
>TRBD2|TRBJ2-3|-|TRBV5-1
CASTPLAGGDTQYF
TGCGCCAGTACGCCTCTAGCGGGAGGTGATACGCAGTATTTT
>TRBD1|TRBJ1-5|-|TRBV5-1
CASSLIGKPGTGGPVSNQPQHF
TGCGCCAGCAGCTTGATCGGGAAACCAGGGACAGGGGGACCAGTTAGCAATCAGCCCCAGCATTTT
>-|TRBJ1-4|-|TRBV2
CASSEAMMRGKLFF
TGTGCCAGCAGTGAAGCCATGATGAGAGGAAAACTGTTTTTT
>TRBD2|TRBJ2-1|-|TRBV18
CASSPSGDSGRAPYNEQFF
TGTGCCAGCTCACCAAGTGGAGACAGCGGGAGGGCCCCCTACAATGAGCAGTTCTTC
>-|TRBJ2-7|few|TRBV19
CASSMGPYEQYF
TGTGCCAGTAGTATGGGCCCCTACGAGCAGTACTTC
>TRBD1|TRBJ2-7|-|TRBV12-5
CASGRDRVGSYEQYF
TGTGCTAGTGGCCGCGACAGGGTCGGATCCTACGAGCAGTACTTC
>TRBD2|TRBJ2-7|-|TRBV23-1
CASSQSQREIYEQYF
TGCGCCAGCAGTCAATCCCAGCGGGAGATCTACGAGCAGTACTTC